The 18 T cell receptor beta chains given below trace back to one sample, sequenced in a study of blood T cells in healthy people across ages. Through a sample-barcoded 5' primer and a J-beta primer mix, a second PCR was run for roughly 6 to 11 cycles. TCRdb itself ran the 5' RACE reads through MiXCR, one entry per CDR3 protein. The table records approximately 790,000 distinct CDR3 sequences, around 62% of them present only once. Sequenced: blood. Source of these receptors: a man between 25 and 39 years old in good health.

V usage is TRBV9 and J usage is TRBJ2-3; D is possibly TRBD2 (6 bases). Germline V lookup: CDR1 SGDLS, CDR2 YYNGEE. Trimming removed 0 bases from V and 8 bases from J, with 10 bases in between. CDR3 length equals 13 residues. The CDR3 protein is CASSVVWRGTQYF. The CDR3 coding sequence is TGTGCCAGCAGCGTAGTTTGGAGGGGTACGCAGTATTTT.

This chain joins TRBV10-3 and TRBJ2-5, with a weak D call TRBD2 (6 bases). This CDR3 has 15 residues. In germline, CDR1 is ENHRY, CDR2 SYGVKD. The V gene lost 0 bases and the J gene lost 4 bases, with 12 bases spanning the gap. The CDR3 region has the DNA TGTGCCATCAGTGAGTCGATTGGGGGAGGAGAGACCCAGTACTTC. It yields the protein CAISESIGGGETQYF.

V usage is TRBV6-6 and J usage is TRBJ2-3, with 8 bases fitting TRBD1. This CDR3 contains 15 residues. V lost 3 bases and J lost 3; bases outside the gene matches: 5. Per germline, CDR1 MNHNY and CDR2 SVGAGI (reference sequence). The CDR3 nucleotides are TGTGCCAGCAGTTATTTGGACAGGGTAACAGATACGCAGTATTTT. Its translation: CASSYLDRVTDTQYF.

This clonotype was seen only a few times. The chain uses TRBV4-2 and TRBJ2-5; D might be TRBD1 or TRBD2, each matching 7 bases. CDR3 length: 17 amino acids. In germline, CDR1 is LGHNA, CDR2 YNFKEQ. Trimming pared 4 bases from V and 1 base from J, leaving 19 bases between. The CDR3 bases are TGTGCCAGCAGCCTTTCCTCGCAGGGGGGGCCCCAAGAGACCCAGTACTTC. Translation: CASSLSSQGGPQETQYF.

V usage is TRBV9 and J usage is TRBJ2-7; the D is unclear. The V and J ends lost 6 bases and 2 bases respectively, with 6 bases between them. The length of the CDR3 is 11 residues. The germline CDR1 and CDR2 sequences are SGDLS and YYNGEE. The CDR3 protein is CASMAAYEQYF. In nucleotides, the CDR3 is TGTGCCAGCATGGCTGCCTACGAGCAGTACTTC.

The CDR3 protein is CASSQTGENSPLHF. The CDR3 DNA sequence: TGCGCCAGCAGCCAAACAGGGGAGAATTCACCCCTCCACTTT. The V gene is TRBV4-3, the J gene TRBJ1-6; 7 positions agree with TRBD1. V shed 2 bases and J 7 bases; nucleotides not matched to a gene: 2. Germline values: CDR1 LGHNA, CDR2 YSLEER. The CDR3 spans 14 residues.

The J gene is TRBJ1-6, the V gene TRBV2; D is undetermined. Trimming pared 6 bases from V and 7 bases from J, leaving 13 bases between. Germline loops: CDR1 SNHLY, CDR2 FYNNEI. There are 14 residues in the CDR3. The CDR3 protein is CASRRIRENSPLHF. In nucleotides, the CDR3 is TGTGCCAGCAGGCGAATAAGGGAGAATTCACCCCTCCACTTT. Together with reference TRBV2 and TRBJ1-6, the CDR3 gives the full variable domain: EPEVTQTPSHQVTQMGQEVILRCVPISNHLYFYWYRQILGQKVEFLVSFYNNEISEKSEIFDDQFSVERPDGSNFTLKIRSTKLEDSAMYFCASRRIRENSPLHFGNGTRLTVT.

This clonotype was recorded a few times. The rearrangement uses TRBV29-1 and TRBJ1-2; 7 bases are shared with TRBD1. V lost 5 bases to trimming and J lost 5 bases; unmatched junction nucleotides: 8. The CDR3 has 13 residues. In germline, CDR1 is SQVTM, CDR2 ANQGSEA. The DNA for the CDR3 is TGCAGCGTTCAAGGCCCGGGACAGTATGGCTACACCTTC. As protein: CSVQGPGQYGYTF.

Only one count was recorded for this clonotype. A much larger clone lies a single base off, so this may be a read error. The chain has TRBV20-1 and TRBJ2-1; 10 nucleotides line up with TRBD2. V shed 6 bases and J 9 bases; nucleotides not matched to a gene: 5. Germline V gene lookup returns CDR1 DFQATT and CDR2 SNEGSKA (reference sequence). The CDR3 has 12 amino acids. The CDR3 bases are TGCAGTGCAGCGGGGGGGAGGCGTGAGCAGTTCTTC. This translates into CSAAGGRREQFF.

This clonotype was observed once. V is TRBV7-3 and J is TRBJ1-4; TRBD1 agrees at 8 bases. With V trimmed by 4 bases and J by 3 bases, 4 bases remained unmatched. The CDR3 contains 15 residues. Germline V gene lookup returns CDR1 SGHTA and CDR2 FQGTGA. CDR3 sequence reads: CASSSTGGANEKLFF. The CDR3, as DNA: TGTGCCAGCAGCTCCACAGGGGGAGCTAATGAAAAACTGTTTTTT.

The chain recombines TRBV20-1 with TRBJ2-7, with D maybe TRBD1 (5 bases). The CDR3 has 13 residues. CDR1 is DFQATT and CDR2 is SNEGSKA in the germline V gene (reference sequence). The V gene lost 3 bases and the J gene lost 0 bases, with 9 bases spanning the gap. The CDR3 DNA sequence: TGCAGTGCTAGTGCCAGGGACTCCTACGAGCAGTACTTC. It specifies CSASARDSYEQYF.

For the CDR3, the DNA is TGTGCCAGCAGCCCCCCGGGTCCGTGGGACAATGAGCAGTTCTTC. This gives the protein CASSPPGPWDNEQFF. The gene calls are TRBV9 and TRBJ2-1; D is unresolved. Trimming removed 4 bases from V and 5 bases from J, with 16 bases in between. There are 15 residues in the CDR3. Looked up from germline, CDR1 is SGDLS and CDR2 is YYNGEE. Full variable domain (outside the CDR3, taken from reference TRBV9 and TRBJ2-1): DSGVTQTPKHLITATGQRVTLRCSPRSGDLSVYWYQQSLDQGLQFLIQYYNGEERAKGNILERFSAQQFPDLHSELNLSSLELGDSALYFCASSPPGPWDNEQFFGPGTRLTVL.

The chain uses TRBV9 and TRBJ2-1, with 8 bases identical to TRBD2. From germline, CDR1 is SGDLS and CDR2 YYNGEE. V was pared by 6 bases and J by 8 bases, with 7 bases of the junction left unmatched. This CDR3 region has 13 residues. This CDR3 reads CASNRGGAHEQFF. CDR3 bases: TGTGCCAGCAACCGGGGGGGGGCCCATGAGCAGTTCTTC.

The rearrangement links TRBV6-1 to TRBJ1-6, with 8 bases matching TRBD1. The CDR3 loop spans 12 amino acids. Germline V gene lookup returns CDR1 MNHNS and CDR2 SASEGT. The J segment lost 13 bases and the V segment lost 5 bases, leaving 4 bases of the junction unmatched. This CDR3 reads CASSLRTGPLHF. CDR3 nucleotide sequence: TGTGCCAGCAGTCTCCGGACAGGGCCCCTCCACTTT.

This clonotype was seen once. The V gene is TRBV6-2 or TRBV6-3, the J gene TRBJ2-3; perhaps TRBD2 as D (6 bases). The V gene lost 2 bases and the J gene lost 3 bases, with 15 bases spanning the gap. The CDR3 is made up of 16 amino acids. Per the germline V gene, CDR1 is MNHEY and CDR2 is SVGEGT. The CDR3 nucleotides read TGTGCCAGCAGTTACAGGGACTTCGAAGGGACAGATACGCAGTATTTT. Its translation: CASSYRDFEGTDTQYF.

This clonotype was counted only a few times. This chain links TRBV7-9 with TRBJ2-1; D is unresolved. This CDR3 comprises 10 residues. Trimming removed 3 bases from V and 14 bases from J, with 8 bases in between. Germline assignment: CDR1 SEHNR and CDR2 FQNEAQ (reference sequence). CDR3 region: CASSLVVEFF. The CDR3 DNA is TGTGCCAGCAGCTTGGTTGTGGAGTTCTTC.

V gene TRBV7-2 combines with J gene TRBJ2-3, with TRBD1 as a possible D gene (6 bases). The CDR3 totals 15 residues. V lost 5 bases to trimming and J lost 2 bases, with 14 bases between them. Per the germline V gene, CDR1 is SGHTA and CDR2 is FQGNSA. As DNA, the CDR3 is TGTGCCAGCAGCCTTACAGGGTACTACACAGATACGCAGTATTTT. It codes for CASSLTGYYTDTQYF. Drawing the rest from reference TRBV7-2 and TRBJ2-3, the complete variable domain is GAGVSQSPSNKVTEKGKDVELRCDPISGHTALYWYRQSLGQGLEFLIYFQGNSAPDKSGLPSDRFSAERTGGSVSTLTIQRTQQEDSAVYLCASSLTGYYTDTQYFGPGTRLTVL.

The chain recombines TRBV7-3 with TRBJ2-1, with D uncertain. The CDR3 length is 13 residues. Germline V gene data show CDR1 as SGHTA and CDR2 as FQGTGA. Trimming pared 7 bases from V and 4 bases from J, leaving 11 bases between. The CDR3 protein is CASTPGPYNEQFF. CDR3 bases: TGTGCCAGCACCCCAGGTCCTTACAATGAGCAGTTCTTC.